A single sample is the source of the 14 T cell receptor beta chains below, sequenced in a study of early T cells in non-severe SARS-CoV-2 infection. One entry per CDR3 protein results from TCRdb running MiXCR on the 5' RACE reads. In the table there are 45,000 or so distinct CDR3 sequences, approximately 10% of which are singletons. What was sequenced was whole blood. All receptors come from an adult who was a healthcare worker with PCR-confirmed SARS-CoV-2 infection or an uninfected control (not recorded which).

This clonotype was counted only a few times. The chain employs TRBV9 and TRBJ2-7; TRBD1 matches 7 bases. CDR3 size: 15 residues. With V trimmed by 2 bases and J by 7 bases, 12 bases remained unmatched. CDR1 SGDLS and CDR2 YYNGEE come from the germline V gene. The CDR3 spells CASSVTGDSSVEQYF. The CDR3 nucleotides are TGTGCCAGCAGCGTGACCGGGGACAGCTCCGTGGAGCAGTACTTC.

The chain uses TRBV29-1 and TRBJ1-1; D is unresolved. This CDR3 has 13 residues. CDR1 SQVTM and CDR2 ANQGSEA come from the germline V gene. Trimming cost V 2 bases and J 4 bases, with 11 bases left between them. For the CDR3, the DNA is TGCAGCGTTGAAAGGGAAAGAGGCACTGAAGCTTTCTTT. This sequence encodes CSVERERGTEAFF.

The gene calls are TRBV4-3 and TRBJ2-7, with 7 bases aligning to TRBD1. CDR3 length: 14 amino acids. Per the germline V gene, CDR1 is LGHNA and CDR2 is YSLEER. Germline trimming cut 4 bases from V and 4 bases from J; bases unmatched to any gene: 7. The CDR3: CASSPGQGEYEQYF. CDR3 in DNA: TGCGCCAGCAGCCCCGGGCAGGGGGAATACGAGCAGTACTTC.

Comment on this clonotype: Sequence at one end of the junction differs from germline and may be a read error. This chain uses TRBV18 with TRBJ1-5; D unresolved. The CDR3 loop spans 15 amino acids. CDR1 and CDR2 from the germline V gene are KGHSH and LQKENI. Written as DNA, the CDR3 is TGCGACCCACGGGGAGTCTTGGGTCCAAATCAGCCCCAGCATTTT. Residues: CDPRGVLGPNQPQHF.

This clonotype was detected ten times or more. CDR3 bases: TGTGCCAGCAGCTTACGAGCGACCGGGGAGCTGTTTTTT. Amino acids: CASSLRATGELFF. The chain has TRBV7-7 and TRBJ2-2, with no clear D. Germline CDR1 is SSHAT and CDR2 is FNYEAQ (reference sequence). The length of the CDR3 is 13 residues. Trimming pared 2 bases from V and 5 bases from J, leaving 6 bases between. The full variable domain, with the rest looked up from reference TRBV7-7 and TRBJ2-2, is GAGVSQSPRYKVTKRGQDVTLRCDPISSHATLYWYQQALGQGPEFLTYFNYEAQPDKSGLPSDRFSAERPEGSISTLTIQRTEQRDSAMYRCASSLRATGELFFGEGSRLTVL.

In its sample, this clonotype was seen many times. This chain links TRBV5-6 with TRBJ1-6, with TRBD1 identical over 7 bases. This CDR3 is 16 amino acids long. V was clipped by 4 bases and J by 0 bases; unmatched bases: 4. Per germline, CDR1 SGHDT and CDR2 YYEEEE. CDR3 coding DNA: TGTGCCAGCAGCCTACAGGGGTCCTCCTATAATTCACCCCTCCACTTT. This encodes CASSLQGSSYNSPLHF.

The chain is built from TRBV10-3 and TRBJ2-7; D is unclear. This CDR3 region has 16 residues. Per the germline V gene, CDR1 is ENHRY and CDR2 is SYGVKD. V dropped 2 bases and J dropped 3 bases, with 17 bases sitting between them. The CDR3 spells CAISEGLGDLGYEQYF. CDR3 sequence (DNA): TGTGCCATCAGTGAGGGGCTCGGTGACCTGGGCTACGAGCAGTACTTC.

This clonotype was observed at least ten times. The CDR3, as DNA: TGTGCCAGCACCCCGACAGGGTCCTATAATTCACCCCTCCACTTT. It encodes CASTPTGSYNSPLHF. The rearrangement links TRBV2 to TRBJ1-6, with 7 bases aligning to TRBD1. The V gene end was trimmed by 7 bases and the J gene end by 1 base; junction bases not matched to a gene: 4. Germline values: CDR1 SNHLY, CDR2 FYNNEI. This CDR3 region has 15 residues.

This clonotype was found many times. V gene TRBV7-2 combines with J gene TRBJ1-2, with 12 positions matching TRBD1. With 0 bases clipped from V and 6 bases from J, the junction kept 5 bases outside the gene matches. The CDR3 has 16 residues. Germline assignment: CDR1 SGHTA and CDR2 FQGNSA. The CDR3 coding sequence is TGTGCCAGCAGCTTAGCGGGACAGGGGGCTAGGCATGGCTACACCTTC. Translating it yields CASSLAGQGARHGYTF.

This clonotype was seen many times. The genes are TRBV7-9 and TRBJ2-5, with 13 bases identical to TRBD2. This CDR3 is built from 14 residues. V lost 5 bases and J lost 5; bases outside the gene matches: 2. Germline-derived CDR1 and CDR2 are SEHNR and FQNEAQ (reference sequence). DNA of the CDR3: TGTGCCAGCAGCCTGGGACTAGCGGGGGAGACCCAGTACTTC. This sequence encodes CASSLGLAGETQYF.

There are many counts of this clonotype. The chain uses TRBV7-9 and TRBJ1-1; no clear D gene. V was shortened by 5 bases and J by 1 base, with 11 bases between the two germline ends. This CDR3 contains 14 residues. Germline V CDR1 and CDR2: SEHNR, FQNEAQ (reference sequence). CDR3 coding DNA: TGTGCCAGCAGCATGTCCGGGAGGAACACTGAAGCTTTCTTT. Protein product: CASSMSGRNTEAFF.

This clonotype showed up many times. This chain connects TRBV7-9 to TRBJ1-2; TRBD1 is a possible D gene (6 bases). The CDR3 extends over 15 amino acids. The V gene's germline CDR1 is SEHNR and CDR2 FQNEAQ (reference sequence). Trimming shortened V by 5 bases and J by 4 bases, and 17 bases separated the two germline ends. DNA of the CDR3: TGTGCCAGCAGCCCCACGGACAGTCCCTTCTATGGCTACACCTTC. As protein: CASSPTDSPFYGYTF.

This chain joins TRBV7-2 and TRBJ2-2, with 9 bases fitting TRBD2. J lost 1 base, V lost 4 bases, and 4 bases had no gene match. Germline V gene lookup returns CDR1 SGHTA and CDR2 FQGNSA. The CDR3 sequence is 16 residues long. DNA for the CDR3: TGTGCCAGCAGCTCTGGACTAGCGATGAACACCGGGGAGCTGTTTTTT. Protein: CASSSGLAMNTGELFF.

This clonotype was picked up many times. This chain uses TRBV7-2 with TRBJ2-3, with TRBD1 matching 9 bases. This CDR3 is 13 amino acids long. Losses at the gene ends were 7 bases for V and 4 bases for J; bases not matched to a gene: 3. CDR1 is SGHTA and CDR2 is FQGNSA in the germline V gene. CDR3 residues: CASTGQGPDTQYF. Here the CDR3 DNA reads TGTGCCAGCACGGGACAGGGTCCAGATACGCAGTATTTT.